Here is one T cell receptor beta chain with its context. The data originate from a study of shared clonotypes between healthy human individuals. V was pared by 5 bases and J by 9 bases, with 11 bases between. The CDR3 has 12 residues. Looked up from germline, CDR1 is SEHNR and CDR2 is FQNEAQ (reference sequence). Data came from immunoSEQ multiplex PCR; TCRdb stores just in-frame clones and leaves some out. The sample records 1,500,000 or so clones, 96% being singletons. All the donors were Caucasian adults who lived in Nashville, Tennessee. V gene TRBV7-9 combines with J gene TRBJ2-1, with no clear D. The specimen sequenced was naive CD4+ T cells sorted from blood. Subset here: CD45RA+ positively selected. The source is a man aged 25-40 years in good health. Here the CDR3 DNA reads TGTGCCAGCAGCAGTCATTGGGGTGAGCAGTTCTTC. It yields the protein CASSSHWGEQFF.